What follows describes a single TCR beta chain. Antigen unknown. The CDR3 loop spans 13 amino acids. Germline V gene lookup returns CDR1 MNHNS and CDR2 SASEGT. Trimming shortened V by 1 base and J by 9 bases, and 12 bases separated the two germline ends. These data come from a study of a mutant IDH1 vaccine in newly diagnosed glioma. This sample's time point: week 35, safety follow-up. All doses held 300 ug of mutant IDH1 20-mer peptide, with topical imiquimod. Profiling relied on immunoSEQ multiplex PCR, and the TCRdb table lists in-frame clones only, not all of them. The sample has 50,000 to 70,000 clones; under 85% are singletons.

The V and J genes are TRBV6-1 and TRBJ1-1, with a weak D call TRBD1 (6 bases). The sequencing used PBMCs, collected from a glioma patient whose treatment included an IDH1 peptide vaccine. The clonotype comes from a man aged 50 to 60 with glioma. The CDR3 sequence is CASSEGTARQAFF. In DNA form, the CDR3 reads TGTGCCAGCAGTGAAGGGACAGCCAGGCAAGCTTTCTTT.